One T cell receptor (beta chain) is described in this entry. This specimen includes other DNA sequences encoding the same CDR3. The entry originates in a study of shared clonotypes between healthy human individuals. Study as a whole: Samples came from a couple of female and a few male donors aged 18 to 49.

A CD45RA-negative memory subset and a CD45RA+ naive subset were separated from the CD4+ cells. Germline CDR1 and CDR2: MDHEN and SYDVKM. The CDR3 spans 13 residues. V lost 1 base and J 3 bases, leaving 5 bases between the germline ends. In the sorted-subset replicate PCRs, about 200 ng DNA, 30,000 or so T cell genomes, was used. Clones were read by immunoSEQ multiplex PCR, and TCRdb kept only the in-frame ones, dropping some. The sample includes a few million clones, approximately 93% of them seen just once. Material for sequencing was naive CD4+ T cells from PBMCs. The subset: CD45RA+ positively selected. The chain couples TRBV28 to TRBJ2-3; unclear D gene. The TCR comes from a man between 18 and 29 years old in good health. Some clones in this sample may be carry-over from other donors' samples. CDR3 nucleotide sequence: TGTGCCAGCAGTTTATCGCCGACAGATACGCAGTATTTT. The encoded protein is CASSLSPTDTQYF.